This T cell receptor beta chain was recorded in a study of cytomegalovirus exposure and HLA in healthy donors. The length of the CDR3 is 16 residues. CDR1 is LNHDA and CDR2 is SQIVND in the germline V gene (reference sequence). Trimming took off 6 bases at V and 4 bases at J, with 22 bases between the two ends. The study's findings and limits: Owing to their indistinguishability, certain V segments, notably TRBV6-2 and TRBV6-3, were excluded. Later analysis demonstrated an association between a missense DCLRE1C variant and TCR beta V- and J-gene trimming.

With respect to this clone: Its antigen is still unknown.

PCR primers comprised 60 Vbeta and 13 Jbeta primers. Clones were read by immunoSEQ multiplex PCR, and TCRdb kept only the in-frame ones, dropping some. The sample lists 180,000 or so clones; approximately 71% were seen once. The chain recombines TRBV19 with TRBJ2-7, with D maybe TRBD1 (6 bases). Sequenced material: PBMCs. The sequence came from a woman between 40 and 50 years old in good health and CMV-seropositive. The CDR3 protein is CASRLGQPHEGYEQYF. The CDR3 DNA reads TGTGCCAGTAGACTGGGACAACCTCATGAGGGTTACGAGCAGTACTTC.